The 31 T cell receptor beta chains listed next were all sequenced from one sample in a study of blood T cell repertoires in COVID-19. The repertoire was sequenced with immunoSEQ multiplex PCR; TCRdb's copy has only in-frame clones and lacks some. Of 300,000 to 350,000 clones listed, around 83% are singletons. Input material: peripheral blood. Receptor source: a man aged 30 to 39 with active or convalescent COVID-19.

The V gene is TRBV19, the J gene TRBJ2-3; 8 nucleotides agree with TRBD2. The V segment lost 6 bases and the J segment 2 bases; nucleotides outside the gene matches: 7. The CDR3 consists of 15 residues. CDR1 and CDR2 from the germline V gene are LNHDA and SQIVND (reference sequence). The CDR3 region is CASRTGGKLTDTQYF. The CDR3 coding sequence is TGTGCCAGTAGGACGGGGGGGAAGCTCACAGATACGCAGTATTTT.

For the CDR3, the DNA is TGTGCCAGCAGCCGCGCTAGCGGGGCTACTTACAATGAGCAGTTCTTC. It is translated as CASSRASGATYNEQFF. The chain employs TRBV7-9 and TRBJ2-1; 9 bases map to TRBD2. The germline V gene has CDR1 SEHNR and CDR2 FQNEAQ (reference sequence). The CDR3 extends over 16 amino acids. After removal of 5 bases from V and 4 bases from J, the junction contained 9 bases not matched to a gene.

This clone was detected a few times. The gene calls are TRBV11-3 and TRBJ1-2; tentative D call: TRBD1 (6 bases). The ends were cut back, 5 bases at V and 0 bases at J, with 19 bases in the middle. From germline, CDR1 is SGHNT and CDR2 YENEEA. There are 17 residues in the CDR3. CDR3 protein: CASSLSEAGDPNYGYTF. Written as DNA, the CDR3 is TGTGCCAGCAGCCTTAGCGAGGCAGGGGATCCTAACTATGGCTACACCTTC.

This clone was seen a single time. V is TRBV4-3 and J is TRBJ2-5, with D unclear. Germline loops: CDR1 LGHNA, CDR2 YSLEER. The CDR3 consists of 13 residues. The V and J ends lost 0 bases and 2 bases respectively, with 4 bases between them. CDR3 in DNA: TGCGCCAGCAGCCAAGAGCGGCAAGAGACCCAGTACTTC. Translated: CASSQERQETQYF.

CDR3 sequence (DNA): TGTGCCAGCAGCCGGAACGCGGGACAGGCAAGGCACGAGCAGTACTTC. Protein: CASSRNAGQARHEQYF. V gene TRBV3-1 (or the pseudogene TRBV3-2) combines with J gene TRBJ2-7; TRBD1 matches 8 bases. CDR3 size: 16 residues. Losses at the gene ends were 4 bases for V and 5 bases for J; bases not matched to a gene: 13. CDR1 is LGHDT and CDR2 is YNNKEL in the germline V gene (reference sequence).

This chain links TRBV5-4 with TRBJ2-2, with 14 bases aligning to TRBD2. This CDR3 spans 16 amino acids. V was clipped by 4 bases and J by 6 bases; unmatched bases: 5. Germline CDR1 reads SGHNT; CDR2 reads YYREEE (reference sequence). CDR3 protein: CASSTKTSGRAGELFF. The CDR3 bases are TGTGCCAGCAGCACGAAGACTAGCGGGAGGGCCGGGGAGCTGTTTTTT.

This CDR3 reads CASSTLTGNYGYTF. The CDR3 DNA reads TGTGCCAGTAGTACCCTGACAGGGAACTATGGCTACACCTTC. The J gene is TRBJ1-2, the V gene TRBV19; 7 bases fit TRBD1. The length of the CDR3 is 14 residues. V shed 4 bases, J shed 2 bases, and the junction held 4 bases outside the gene matches. CDR1 and CDR2 (germline): LNHDA, SQIVND (reference sequence).

The V and J genes are TRBV15 and TRBJ1-2, with no clear D. V shed 0 bases and J shed 2 bases, with 7 bases lying between them. CDR3 length: 14 amino acids. Germline values: CDR1 LNHNV, CDR2 YYDKDF (reference sequence). This chain's CDR3 is CATSRDERNYGYTF. CDR3 in DNA: TGTGCCACCAGCAGAGACGAGAGAAACTATGGCTACACCTTC. Full variable domain (missing parts from reference TRBV15 and TRBJ1-2): DAMVIQNPRYQVTQFGKPVTLSCSQTLNHNVMYWYQQKSSQAPKLLFHYYDKDFNNEADTPDNFQSRRPNTSFCFLDIRSPGLGDTAMYLCATSRDERNYGYTFGSGTRLTVV.

The chain uses TRBV28 and TRBJ1-6; 8 nucleotides agree with TRBD1. Germline values: CDR1 MDHEN, CDR2 SYDVKM. This CDR3 has 12 residues. With V trimmed by 7 bases and J by 7 bases, 0 bases remained unmatched. The CDR3 region is CASTGGNSPLHF. In DNA form, the CDR3 reads TGTGCCAGCACAGGGGGCAATTCACCCCTCCACTTT.

As to this clone: This specimen includes other DNA sequences encoding the same CDR3. The genes are TRBV30 and TRBJ2-1; the D gene is possibly TRBD2 (5 bases). This CDR3 has 12 amino acids. CDR1 is GTSNPN, CDR2 SVGIG, per germline (reference sequence). Trimming stripped 0 bases from V and 7 bases from J, with 7 bases between. As DNA, the CDR3 is TGTGCCTGGAGTGTTTCGGGGAATGAGCAGTTCTTC. Translating gives CAWSVSGNEQFF.

This chain links TRBV2 with TRBJ1-1; D remains unclear. Trimming left V 8 bases short and J 5 bases short, with 12 bases between. The length of the CDR3 is 12 residues. Germline CDR1 is SNHLY and CDR2 is FYNNEI. CDR3 sequence: CASWSPPTEAFF. The CDR3 region has the DNA TGTGCCAGCTGGAGCCCCCCTACTGAAGCTTTCTTT.

This clone occurred many times. The chain joins TRBV4-1 to TRBJ2-1; 7 bases are a match to TRBD1. Germline CDR1 reads MGHRA; CDR2 reads YSYEKL. The CDR3 runs 16 residues. Trimming took 1 base from V and 7 from J; bases not matched to a gene: 10. This CDR3 is CASSQGNVTGQNEQFF. CDR3 DNA sequence: TGCGCCAGCAGCCAAGGAAACGTGACAGGGCAAAATGAGCAGTTCTTC.

This clone was observed at least ten times. The chain combines TRBV6-5 with TRBJ2-7; no clear D gene. The CDR3 is 14 residues long. V was cut by 6 bases and J by 2 bases, with 14 bases left in between. The germline V gene has CDR1 MNHEY and CDR2 SVGAGI. The CDR3: CASSPDLWAYEQYF. In DNA, the CDR3 is TGTGCCAGCAGCCCCGACTTGTGGGCCTACGAGCAGTACTTC.

The table lists this clone with a count of one. The chain recombines TRBV30 with TRBJ1-3, with D unresolved. CDR3 length: 14 amino acids. Germline V gene sequence: CDR1 GTSNPN, CDR2 SVGIG (reference sequence). Trimming removed 4 bases from V and 1 base from J, with 11 bases in between. CDR3 in DNA: TGTGCCTGGAAAATGGAGACTTCTGGAAACACCATATATTTT. Translation: CAWKMETSGNTIYF.

The CDR3 sequence is CASTEGVGNQPQHF. The CDR3 DNA is TGTGCCAGTACCGAGGGGGTAGGCAATCAGCCCCAGCATTTT. The chain carries TRBV19 and TRBJ1-5, with D possibly being TRBD1 (6 bases). The CDR3 is made up of 14 amino acids. The germline V and J ends were trimmed by 7 bases and 2 bases, with 12 bases remaining between them. The germline V gene has CDR1 LNHDA and CDR2 SQIVND (reference sequence).

V usage is TRBV12-3 or TRBV12-4 and J usage is TRBJ1-2, with D possibly TRBD1 on 5 matching bases. With 5 bases removed from V and 5 bases from J, the gap between germline ends came to 12 bases. This CDR3 is built from 13 residues. CDR3 sequence: CASSGRRGYGYTF. DNA of the CDR3: TGTGCCAGCAGTGGACGGAGGGGTTATGGCTACACCTTC.

The chain combines TRBV19 with TRBJ1-3, with TRBD1 matching 7 bases. CDR3 length equals 15 residues. Germline trimming cut 7 bases from V and 0 bases from J; bases unmatched to any gene: 6. The V gene's germline CDR1 is LNHDA and CDR2 SQIVND (reference sequence). CDR3 nucleotides: TGTGCCAGTAAGGTACAGGGGAACTCTGGAAACACCATATATTTT. Amino acid sequence: CASKVQGNSGNTIYF. Complete variable domain (other parts from reference TRBV19 and TRBJ1-3): DGGITQSPKYLFRKEGQNVTLSCEQNLNHDAMYWYRQDPGQGLRLIYYSQIVNDFQKGDIAEGYSVSREKKESFPLTVTSAQKNPTAFYLCASKVQGNSGNTIYFGEGSWLTVV.

V and J are TRBV7-2 and TRBJ1-2; 9 positions match TRBD1. CDR1 SGHTA and CDR2 FQGNSA come from the germline V gene. The CDR3 spans 14 residues. V shed 5 bases and J 5 bases; nucleotides not matched to a gene: 6. CDR3 nucleotides: TGTGCCAGCAGCACCCCGGGACAGGGATATGGCTACACCTTC. Protein product: CASSTPGQGYGYTF.

This chain uses TRBV19 with TRBJ2-7; 13 bases agree with TRBD2. The CDR3 has 17 amino acids. Germline V gene sequence: CDR1 LNHDA, CDR2 SQIVND (reference sequence). Losses at the gene ends were 4 bases for V and 3 bases for J; bases not matched to a gene: 9. This chain's CDR3 is CASSNPGLAGHGYEQYF. In DNA, the CDR3 is TGTGCCAGTAGTAATCCGGGACTAGCGGGACACGGCTACGAGCAGTACTTC.

The chain is built from TRBV6-6 and TRBJ2-7; 7 nucleotides align to TRBD1. With 5 bases clipped from V and 4 bases from J, the junction kept 20 bases outside the gene matches. CDR1 MNHNY and CDR2 SVGAGI come from the germline V gene (reference sequence). This CDR3 has 18 amino acids. As DNA, the CDR3 is TGTGCCAGCAGTCCCCCGACAGGGAGAGGCGCGCCGCCTTACGAGCAGTACTTC. This sequence encodes CASSPPTGRGAPPYEQYF.

This sequence joins TRBV18 and TRBJ2-1, with TRBD2 matching over 13 bases. The CDR3 consists of 16 residues. Germline lookup yields CDR1 KGHSH and CDR2 LQKENI. Germline trimming cut 4 bases from V and 6 bases from J; bases unmatched to any gene: 6. CDR3 bases: TGTGCCAGCTCACTGCAGGGACTAGCGGGGTTCAATGAGCAGTTCTTC. Its protein product is CASSLQGLAGFNEQFF. The full variable domain, its missing parts supplied by reference TRBV18 and TRBJ2-1, is NAGVMQNPRHLVRRRGQEARLRCSPMKGHSHVYWYRQLPEEGLKFMVYLQKENIIDESGMPKERFSAEFPKEGPSILRIQQVVRGDSAAYFCASSLQGLAGFNEQFFGPGTRLTVL.

The chain links TRBV28 to TRBJ1-4; unclear D gene. Germline-derived CDR1 and CDR2 are MDHEN and SYDVKM. The CDR3 loop spans 15 amino acids. V lost 3 bases to trimming and J lost 8 bases, with 16 bases between them. CDR3 amino acids: CASSFTDYRGEKLFF. In nucleotides, the CDR3 is TGTGCCAGCAGTTTTACGGACTACCGTGGGGAAAAACTGTTTTTT.

The genes are TRBV25-1 and TRBJ2-3; TRBD2 is a possible D gene (6 bases). Trimming cost V 6 bases and J 6 bases, with 19 bases left between them. Per germline, CDR1 MGHDK and CDR2 SYGVNS. This CDR3 comprises 15 residues. The CDR3 reads CASSDPGAERDTQYF. The DNA for the CDR3 is TGTGCCAGCAGCGACCCGGGAGCGGAGCGGGATACGCAGTATTTT. Variable domain in full (rest from reference TRBV25-1 and TRBJ2-3): EADIYQTPRYLVIGTGKKITLECSQTMGHDKMYWYQQDPGMELHLIHYSYGVNSTEKGDLSSESTVSRIRTEHFPLTLESARPSHTSQYLCASSDPGAERDTQYFGPGTRLTVL.

The J gene is TRBJ2-1, the V gene TRBV7-2; 11 bases map to TRBD2. V shed 3 bases and J 7 bases; nucleotides not matched to a gene: 8. CDR3 size: 16 residues. Germline V lookup: CDR1 SGHTA, CDR2 FQGNSA. CDR3 loop: CASSFISGRALNEQFF. CDR3 in DNA: TGTGCCAGCAGCTTTATTAGCGGGAGGGCCCTAAATGAGCAGTTCTTC.

Concerning this clone itself: Other nucleotide sequences from this sample produce the same CDR3. The chain joins TRBV29-1 to TRBJ1-1; no firm D call. Trimming took off 3 bases at V and 1 base at J, with 3 bases between the two ends. From germline, CDR1 is SQVTM and CDR2 ANQGSEA. CDR3 length equals 11 residues. The CDR3 coding sequence is TGCAGCGTTGAGAGGAACACTGAAGCTTTCTTT. This gives the protein CSVERNTEAFF. The full variable domain, its missing parts supplied by reference TRBV29-1 and TRBJ1-1, is SAVISQKPSRDICQRGTSLTIQCQVDSQVTMMFWYRQQPGQSLTLIATANQGSEATYESGFVIDKFPISRPNLTFSTLTVSNMSPEDSSIYLCSVERNTEAFFGQGTRLTVV.

This clone was picked up a small number of times. This chain uses TRBV14 with TRBJ2-3; D possibly corresponds to TRBD2 (6 bases). Germline V lookup: CDR1 SGHDN, CDR2 FVKESK. The V end lost 4 bases, the J end lost 0 bases, and 11 bases lay between the germline ends. This CDR3 has 15 amino acids. The CDR3 sequence: CASSPLASSTDTQYF. Written as DNA, the CDR3 is TGTGCCAGCAGCCCGCTAGCGAGTAGCACAGATACGCAGTATTTT. The whole variable domain, filled in from reference TRBV14 and TRBJ2-3, reads EAGVTQFPSHSVIEKGQTVTLRCDPISGHDNLYWYRRVMGKEIKFLLHFVKESKQDESGMPNNRFLAERTGGTYSTLKVQPAELEDSGVYFCASSPLASSTDTQYFGPGTRLTVL.

The sample holds one count of this clone. V is TRBV10-3 and J is TRBJ1-1; no clear D. The germline gives CDR1 ENHRY, CDR2 SYGVKD. The CDR3 has 12 residues. V lost 10 bases and J 10 bases, leaving 19 bases between the germline ends. CDR3 sequence reads: CATSLGSRGAFF. DNA of the CDR3: TGTGCCACTAGCTTAGGGAGCCGGGGAGCTTTCTTT.

In this sample, this clone turned up once. The chain recombines TRBV20-1 with TRBJ1-1; 10 positions match TRBD1. Germline CDR1 DFQATT, CDR2 SNEGSKA (reference sequence). This CDR3 is 14 amino acids long. V lost 3 bases, J lost 5 bases, and 6 bases stayed unmatched. The chain's CDR3 is CSASDRGRGTEAFF. The CDR3 DNA reads as TGCAGTGCTAGTGACAGGGGGCGCGGAACTGAAGCTTTCTTT.

The chain joins TRBV7-9 to TRBJ2-7; D not resolved. This CDR3 has 11 amino acids. V lost 6 bases and J 4 bases, leaving 7 bases between the germline ends. Looked up from germline, CDR1 is SEHNR and CDR2 is FQNEAQ (reference sequence). DNA for the CDR3: TGTGCCAGCAGATCCGTGTACGAGCAGTACTTC. Protein sequence: CASRSVYEQYF.

CDR3 sequence (DNA): TGTGCCAGCAGCCAAGAGGGACTAGCTGCGGACCAAGAAGAGACCCAGTACTTC. Translated: CASSQEGLAADQEETQYF. The gene calls are TRBV4-2 and TRBJ2-5, with 9 bases lining up with TRBD2. The CDR3 loop spans 18 amino acids. Unmatched junction bases numbered 11, after V lost 0 bases and J lost 3 bases. Per the germline V gene, CDR1 is LGHNA and CDR2 is YNFKEQ.

The V gene is TRBV27, the J gene TRBJ1-5; the D gene is possibly TRBD1 (6 bases). V was clipped by 6 bases and J by 6 bases, with 12 bases between them. The V gene's germline CDR1 is MNHEY and CDR2 SMNVEV (reference sequence). The CDR3 is made up of 13 amino acids. The DNA for the CDR3 is TGTGCCAGCAGATTAAACAGGGTTCAGCCCCAGCATTTT. As protein: CASRLNRVQPQHF.